These T cell receptor beta chains were read from a single sample in a study of blood T cell repertoires in COVID-19. Assay: immunoSEQ multiplex PCR; the TCRdb copy retains only in-frame clones and omits some. This sample carries approximately 380,000 clones, around 85% of them seen once, and the ten largest clones take more than 3%. Sequenced sample: peripheral blood. Receptors originate from a young woman with acute or convalescent COVID-19. The conserved cysteine and the conserved F or W are not part of the CDR3 here. Fields, in order: V gene, J gene, CDR3 length, CDR3 protein.

TRBV19,TRBJ1-5,13,ASTNIKGGNQPQH
TRBV6-5,TRBJ1-1,13,ASSRQTGMNTEAF
TRBV19,TRBJ1-1,9,ASGIPTEAF
TRBV28,TRBJ2-2,14,ASSLTGTEKVGELF
TRBV18,TRBJ2-7,12,ASSPGGGTYEQY
TRBV27,TRBJ2-3,11,ASSPAGRDTQY
TRBV24-1,TRBJ1-2,12,ATSDHDRGYGYT
TRBV28,TRBJ1-6,12,ASTLQGSNSPLH
TRBV5-1,TRBJ1-5,14,ASSLDHRGSGQPQH
TRBV12-5,TRBJ1-4,13,ASGLTPSHQEKLF
TRBV7-9,TRBJ1-1,12,ASSSGGQFTEAF
TRBV19,TRBJ1-1,10,ASSIQNTEAF
TRBV19,TRBJ1-1,10,ASSTGITEAF
TRBV20-1,TRBJ1-5,8,SADDRRWH
TRBV19,TRBJ1-5,14,ASKTDRGDGNQPQH
TRBV28,TRBJ1-1,12,ASSFSGWGTEAF
TRBV19,TRBJ1-1,11,ASSMRTGYEAF
TRBV27,TRBJ2-7,12,ASSLYTGSHEQY
TRBV6-5,TRBJ1-3,12,ASGWDRGLNTIY
TRBV30,TRBJ2-5,13,ASTGLAGRQETQY
TRBV6-5,TRBJ2-5,11,ASSDTGEETQY
TRBV5-1,TRBJ2-1,13,ASRDRRTEFNEQF
TRBV28,TRBJ2-7,13,GTSGTSGLPEEQY
TRBV6-5,TRBJ1-5,13,ASSIDRVANQPQH
TRBV6-4,TRBJ1-2,11,ASSLGRSYGYT
TRBV9,TRBJ1-6,13,ASSVGDRGNSPLH
TRBV7-3,TRBJ2-5,14,ASSQGQGAIGETQY
TRBV10-1,TRBJ2-1,13,ASSDGQRDYNEQF
TRBV5-8,TRBJ2-3,15,ASLTGVKILSTDTQY
TRBV27,TRBJ1-1,14,ATRLPSTGGDSEAF
TRBV5-1,TRBJ2-7,12,ASALEGGHYEQY
TRBV28,TRBJ2-7,12,ASSLPQGSYEQY
TRBV18,TRBJ1-2,11,ASSPDRGRGYT
TRBV20-1,TRBJ2-7,15,SASETSDPVIIYEQY